This TCR beta chain was sequenced in a study of shared clonotypes between healthy human individuals. Study outcomes and limitations: Some clonotypes were shared by all four sorted-subset donors, while others were not shared. The non-shared ones had lower generation probabilities than the shared ones.

Terminally differentiated effector memory CD45RA+ cells were excluded by CCR7 positive selection of CD45RO-negative cells. On this clone itself: Its antigen remains unknown.

The CDR3 loop spans 13 amino acids. Trimming took 4 bases from V and 6 from J; bases not matched to a gene: 3. Germline V gives CDR1 MNHEY, CDR2 SMNVEV (reference sequence). TCRdb keeps only in-frame clones here, not all; method: immunoSEQ multiplex PCR. Counted here are over 2 million clones, roughly 94% occurring once; the ten biggest clones make up 0.85% to 1.3%. The TCR sequence derives from a man aged 18 to 30 in good health. Sequencing was done on a sample of naive CD8+ T cells sorted from blood. The chain has TRBV27 and TRBJ1-2; 9 bases line up with TRBD1. The CDR3 region is CASSWGQGNGYTF. CDR3 nucleotides: TGTGCCAGCAGTTGGGGACAGGGCAATGGCTACACCTTC.